This paragraph covers one T cell receptor beta chain sequence. Its specific antigen is unknown. Base-call qualities are not available, and no considerably larger clone is one nucleotide away. These data come from a study of CD8 T cells in ankylosing spondylitis (dated by TCRdb to about 2017). Context from the whole study: T cell receptor beta repertoires were profiled in healthy donors and ankylosing spondylitis patients so that disease-linked TCR variants could be found. The full study cohort comprised approximately 23 ankylosing spondylitis patients and over 95 healthy donors. Samples of peripheral blood were taken, and for ankylosing spondylitis patients, synovial fluid was collected as well.

Based on the germline V gene, the CDR1 and CDR2 sequences are ENHRY and SYGVKD. At the junction V is shortened by 4 bases and J by 0 bases, with 7 bases in between. The CDR3 measures 13 amino acids from cysteine to phenylalanine. Only the CDR3 part of the read is kept: 39 bases, read in frame from the first base. The instrument was an Illumina HiSeq 2500. TCR beta libraries were prepared by quantitative 5'-RACE with molecular barcodes. The original pipeline was this. To identify disease-linked TCR variants, a new computational method was used, one built on a probabilistic model of VDJ rearrangement. Through fastp at Q25 and MiXCR, TCRdb rebuilt clones from the public reads, retaining in-frame beta chains. Duplicate CDR3 protein sequences are folded into a single record with the most common DNA and genes. What appears here as the V and J calls and clone size reflects TCRdb's work, not the paper's. For this sample there are around 340,000 distinct CDR3 sequences; roughly 20% appear just once. About an eighth of the sample is in the top ten clones.

The study at large found these results: The disease-linked clones were reported as significantly enriched in matched synovial fluid samples from ankylosing spondylitis patients. Blood from ankylosing spondylitis patients appeared to be characterized by a TCR beta motif composed of under 10 highly homologous amino acid variants. Some TCR beta motif variants had previously been reported in synovial fluid and blood of reactive arthritis patients, which suggested common disease-initiation mechanisms. In peripheral blood, the disease-linked clones were found at relatively low frequencies and had a CD8+ phenotype.

Sequenced sample: blood, either unsorted or a sorted T cell fraction (not recorded which). The origin of this receptor is a male donor with ankylosing spondylitis or in good health (not recorded which). The sequence joins TRBV10-3 to TRBJ2-7, with TRBD2 tentatively as D gene (6 bases match). The CDR3 reads CAISGEDSYEQYF. The DNA sequence is given as TGTGCCATCAGTGGGGAGGACTCCTACGAGCAGTACTTC.